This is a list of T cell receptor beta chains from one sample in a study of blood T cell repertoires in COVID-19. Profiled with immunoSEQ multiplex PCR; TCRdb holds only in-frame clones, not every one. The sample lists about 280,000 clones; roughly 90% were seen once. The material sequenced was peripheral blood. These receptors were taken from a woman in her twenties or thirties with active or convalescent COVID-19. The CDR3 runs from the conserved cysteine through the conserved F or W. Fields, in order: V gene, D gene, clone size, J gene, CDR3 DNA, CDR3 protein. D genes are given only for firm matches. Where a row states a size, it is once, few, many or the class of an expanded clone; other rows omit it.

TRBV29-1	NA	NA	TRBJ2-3	TGCAGCGTTGATAGAGGAGGAGATACGCAGTATTTT	CSVDRGGDTQYF
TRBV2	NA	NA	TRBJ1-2	TGTGCCAGCAGTGAACGGAGGGGGGGTGAACATGGCTACACCTTC	CASSERRGGEHGYTF
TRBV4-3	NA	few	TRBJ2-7	TGCGCCAGCAGCGAACCAGGGCGCCCTACCTACGAGCAGTACTTC	CASSEPGRPTYEQYF
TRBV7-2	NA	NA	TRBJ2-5	TGTGCCAGCAGCTTAGATTTAGCGGTGGCTCAAGAGACCCAGTACTTC	CASSLDLAVAQETQYF
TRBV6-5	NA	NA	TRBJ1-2	TGTGCCAGCGCCCCGGGACACTCTAACTTC	CASAPGHSNF
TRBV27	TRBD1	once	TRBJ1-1	TGTGCCAGCAGGGGACAGCGCAATTTGGACACTGAAGCTTTCTTT	CASRGQRNLDTEAFF
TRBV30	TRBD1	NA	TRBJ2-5	TGTGCCTGGAGTTCAACAGGGGAAGAGACCCAGTACTTC	CAWSSTGEETQYF
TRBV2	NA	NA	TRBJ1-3	TGTGCCAGCAGTGGTACCAGCCCGGGTGTTGGAAACACCATATATTTT	CASSGTSPGVGNTIYF
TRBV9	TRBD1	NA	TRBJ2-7	TGTGCCAGCAGCCACGGACAGGGTCCCTACGAGCAGTACTTC	CASSHGQGPYEQYF
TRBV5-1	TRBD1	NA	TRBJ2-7	TGCGCCAGCAGCTTAGCCGGGACAGGGCAGTACTTC	CASSLAGTGQYF
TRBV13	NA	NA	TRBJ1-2	TGTGCCAGCAGCTTAGGAAGGGGCGGGACCCTCGGTGGCTACACCTTC	CASSLGRGGTLGGYTF
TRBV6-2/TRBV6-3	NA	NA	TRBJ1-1	TGTGCCAGCAGTCCGGGTACCGAAGCTTTCTTT	CASSPGTEAFF
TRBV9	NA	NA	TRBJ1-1	TGTGCCAGCAGCCCCCGACCAGGGGCGGAGACTGAAGCTTTCTTT	CASSPRPGAETEAFF
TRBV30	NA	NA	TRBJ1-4	TGTGCCTGGAGAAACCTCGGGGAGAATGAAAAACTGTTTTTT	CAWRNLGENEKLFF
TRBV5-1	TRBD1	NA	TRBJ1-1	TGCGCCAGCAAGACAGGGGGCGGGAACACTGAAGCTTTCTTT	CASKTGGGNTEAFF
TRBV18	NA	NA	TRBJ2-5	TGTGCCAGCTCACCAAATCGAGAGACCCAGTACTTC	CASSPNRETQYF
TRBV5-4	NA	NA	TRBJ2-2	TGTGCCAGCTCCTCCTCGAGGGCGAACACCGGGGAGCTGTTTTTT	CASSSSRANTGELFF
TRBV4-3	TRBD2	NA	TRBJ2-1	TGCGCCAGCAGCCAAGAGACGCGGGGGGGCGGCGATGAGCAGTTCTTC	CASSQETRGGGDEQFF
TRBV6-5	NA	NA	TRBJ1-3	TGTGCCAGCACCTCACCCCAGGGAAACACCATATATTTT	CASTSPQGNTIYF
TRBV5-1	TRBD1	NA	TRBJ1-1	TGCGCCAGCAGCTTGGCGTTCTCAGGGGGAAGTGAAGCTTTCTTT	CASSLAFSGGSEAFF
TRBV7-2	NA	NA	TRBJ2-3	TGTGCCAGCAGCCTTACGACTAATCCCGCGACAGATACGCAGTATTTT	CASSLTTNPATDTQYF
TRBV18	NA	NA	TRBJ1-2	TGTGCCAGCTCGCCGACTTCTTTTAATGGCTACACCTTC	CASSPTSFNGYTF
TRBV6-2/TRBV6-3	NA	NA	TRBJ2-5	TGTGCCAGCAGTTTCGGAGAGACCCAGTACTTC	CASSFGETQYF
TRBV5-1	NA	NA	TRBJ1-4	TGCGCCAGCAGCTTCGGGACAACTAATGAAAAACTGTTTTTT	CASSFGTTNEKLFF
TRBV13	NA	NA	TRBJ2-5	TGTGCCAGCAGCTTAGTGGGAGGATCCCAAGAGACCCAGTACTTC	CASSLVGGSQETQYF
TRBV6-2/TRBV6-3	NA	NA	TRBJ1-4	TGTGCCAGCAGTTACGGCTATGAAAAACTGTTTTTT	CASSYGYEKLFF
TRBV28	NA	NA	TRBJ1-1	TGTGCCAGCAGTTTAGGAGGGGACGGGAAGACTGAAGCTTTCTTT	CASSLGGDGKTEAFF
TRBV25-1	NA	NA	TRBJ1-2	TGTGCCAGCACGGAAGGGGTTGGCTACACCTTC	CASTEGVGYTF
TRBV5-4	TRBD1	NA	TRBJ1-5	TGTGCCAGCAGCGAAGGGGGCGCAGGGCAGCCCCAGCATTTT	CASSEGGAGQPQHF
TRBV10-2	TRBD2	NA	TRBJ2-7	TGCGCCAGCAATCCGGGGTCGGGGGGGCCCCACGAGCAGTACTTC	CASNPGSGGPHEQYF
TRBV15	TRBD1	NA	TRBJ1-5	TGTGCCACCAGCATTAGGACAGGGGCGGGGCCCCAGCATTTT	CATSIRTGAGPQHF
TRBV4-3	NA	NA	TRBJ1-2	TGCGCCAGCAGCCAAGTTCCACAGATTAACTATGGCTACACCTTC	CASSQVPQINYGYTF
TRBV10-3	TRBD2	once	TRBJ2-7	TGTGCCATCAGTCCCGGGGGGTACCAATACGAGCAGTACTTC	CAISPGGYQYEQYF
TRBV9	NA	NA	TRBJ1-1	TGTGCCAGCAGCGAACAAGTGAACACTGAAGCTTTCTTT	CASSEQVNTEAFF
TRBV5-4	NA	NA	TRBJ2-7	TGTGCCAGCAGCCTTGACAGGAGCTCCTACGAGCAGTACTTC	CASSLDRSSYEQYF
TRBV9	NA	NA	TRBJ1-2	TGTGCCAGCAGCCCCTCGTGGCAGACTTATGGCTACACCTTC	CASSPSWQTYGYTF
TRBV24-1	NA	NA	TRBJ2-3	TGTGCCACCAGTGGGGCTGGCACAGATACGCAGTATTTT	CATSGAGTDTQYF
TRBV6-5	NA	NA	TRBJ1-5	TGTGCCAGCAGGGGGCCTAATCAGCCCCAGCATTTT	CASRGPNQPQHF
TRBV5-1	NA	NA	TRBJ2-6	TGCGCCAGCAGCTTGGAGGGGCCGAACTCTGGGGCCAACGTCCTGACTTTC	CASSLEGPNSGANVLTF
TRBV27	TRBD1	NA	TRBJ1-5	TGTGCCAGCAGTCCGGACAGGGCCGACAATCAGCCCCAGCATTTT	CASSPDRADNQPQHF